Each of the 24 T cell receptor beta chains below was sequenced from the same sample in a study of T cells after yellow fever vaccination. TCRdb re-called the 5' RACE reads with MiXCR, one entry per CDR3 protein. The sample lists around 50,000 distinct CDR3 sequences; 6% to 8% were seen once. The source was CD8+ T cells sorted from PBMCs, collected roughly 15 days after the first yellow fever vaccination. The source of these receptors is a man in his late teens or twenties who received the YFV17D yellow fever vaccine.

This clonotype was observed many times. J is TRBJ2-1 and V is TRBV14, with TRBD1 identical over 9 bases. This CDR3 region has 18 residues. Unmatched junction bases numbered 7, after V lost 1 base and J lost 0 bases. Germline-derived CDR1 and CDR2 are SGHDN and FVKESK. The CDR3 coding sequence is TGTGCCAGCAGCCAAGGGAGACAGGGGGGTTCCTCCTACAATGAGCAGTTCTTC. Protein: CASSQGRQGGSSYNEQFF.

On this clonotype itself: Just one base apart from a much larger clone, this may be a read error. V gene TRBV29-1 combines with J gene TRBJ2-7, with D perhaps TRBD1 or TRBD2 (7 bases each). This CDR3 has 14 amino acids. Germline V gene data show CDR1 as SQVTM and CDR2 as ANQGSEA. Trimming left V 3 bases short and J 3 bases short, with 15 bases between. The CDR3 loop is CSVEPRGGYYEQYF. CDR3 sequence (DNA): TGCAGCGTTGAGCCCAGGGGGGGCTACTACGAGCAGTACTTC.

In its sample, this clonotype was seen a few times. This may come from a read error, since a much larger clone is one base off. The V and J genes are TRBV20-1 and TRBJ2-1; D is unclear. Germline-derived CDR1 and CDR2 are DFQATT and SNEGSKA (reference sequence). V lost 6 bases, J lost 7 bases, and 7 bases lay in between. This CDR3 is built from 10 residues. The CDR3 spells CSASMNEQFF. For the CDR3, the DNA is TGCAGTGCCTCGATGAATGAGCAGTTCTTC.

This clonotype was picked up a small number of times. The gene calls are TRBV5-4 and TRBJ2-3, with TRBD2 matching 13 bases. CDR3 length: 17 amino acids. Germline V gene data show CDR1 as SGHNT and CDR2 as YYREEE (reference sequence). Unmatched junction bases numbered 5, after V lost 4 bases and J lost 0 bases. CDR3 in amino acids: CASSEGLAGPSTDTQYF. CDR3 nucleotides: TGTGCCAGCAGCGAGGGACTAGCGGGGCCAAGCACAGATACGCAGTATTTT.

Note on this clonotype: A much larger clone lies one base from this, so it may be a read error. V and J are TRBV5-1 and TRBJ1-1; TRBD1 matches 9 bases. The CDR3 has 16 amino acids. Trimming took 2 bases from V and 4 from J; bases not matched to a gene: 9. Germline V lookup: CDR1 SGHRS, CDR2 YFSETQ. The CDR3 here is CASSFNTETGGTEAFF. The CDR3 bases are TGCGCCAGCAGCTTTAACACCGAGACAGGGGGCACTGAAGCTTTCTTT.

In its sample, this clonotype was seen a few times. The gene calls are TRBV27 and TRBJ2-1, with 9 bases lining up with TRBD2. Per germline, CDR1 MNHEY and CDR2 SMNVEV (reference sequence). Trimming removed 2 bases from V and 8 bases from J; junction bases left unmatched: 7. The CDR3 is 15 amino acids. The CDR3: CASSLGLAGMDEQFF. Written as DNA, the CDR3 is TGTGCCAGCAGTTTAGGTCTAGCGGGAATGGATGAGCAGTTCTTC.

There are many counts of this clonotype. J is TRBJ2-1 and V is TRBV9; 10 nucleotides agree with TRBD1. This CDR3 has 16 residues. Germline V gene data show CDR1 as SGDLS and CDR2 as YYNGEE. J was trimmed by 8 bases and V by 3 bases; bases with no gene match: 11. In DNA, the CDR3 is TGTGCCAGCAGCGCGAACCCTGGGACAGGGGAAGATGAGCAGTTCTTC. Protein product: CASSANPGTGEDEQFF.

The table lists this clonotype with many counts. The chain has TRBV9 and TRBJ2-7, with TRBD1 matching 8 bases. With V trimmed by 7 bases and J by 2 bases, 11 bases remained unmatched. The CDR3 has 15 residues. Germline CDR1 reads SGDLS; CDR2 reads YYNGEE. DNA for the CDR3: TGTGCCAGCGCCCCCCGGGACAGGCTGACCTACGAGCAGTACTTC. Translation: CASAPRDRLTYEQYF.

This clonotype was counted ten times or more. CDR3 DNA: TGTGCCAGCAGCTTAGGGGTGAGCAGGAGCAATCAGCCCCAGCATTTT. Amino acids: CASSLGVSRSNQPQHF. The chain carries TRBV7-8 and TRBJ1-5, with no clear D. This CDR3 is 16 amino acids long. Trimming removed 1 base from V and 1 base from J, with 11 bases in between. The germline V gene has CDR1 SGHVS and CDR2 FQNEAQ.

The chain recombines TRBV20-1 with TRBJ2-5; 8 nucleotides agree with TRBD1. Per germline, CDR1 DFQATT and CDR2 SNEGSKA (reference sequence). J lost 4 bases, V lost 2 bases, and 9 bases had no gene match. This CDR3 has 15 amino acids. The CDR3 DNA is TGCAGTGCTAGATCGACAGGGGATGTTTTAGAGACCCAGTACTTC. This sequence encodes CSARSTGDVLETQYF.

At least ten counts were recorded for this clonotype. The rearrangement uses TRBV11-1 and TRBJ2-1; D assignment may be TRBD1 or TRBD2 (5 bases each). V was trimmed by 5 bases and J by 6 bases, leaving 11 bases between them. Germline CDR1 and CDR2: SGHAT and FQDESV (reference sequence). This CDR3 is 13 amino acids long. This chain's CDR3 is CASSPVGGNEQFF. The CDR3 coding sequence is TGTGCCAGCAGCCCTGTTGGGGGCAATGAGCAGTTCTTC.

This clonotype was recorded at least ten times. This chain links TRBV20-1 with TRBJ1-5; no definite D call. Deletions cut 0 bases from V and 5 bases from J, with 14 bases between. CDR3 length: 15 amino acids. Germline V gene sequence: CDR1 DFQATT, CDR2 SNEGSKA (reference sequence). CDR3 bases: TGCAGTGCTAGAGATTTTTCCAAGGTCGATCAGCCCCAGCATTTT. It translates to CSARDFSKVDQPQHF.

This clonotype has at least ten counts. The chain has TRBV24-1 and TRBJ2-2; 10 positions agree with TRBD2. The CDR3 length is 18 residues. V dropped 4 bases and J dropped 1; count of bases not matched to a gene: 8. Germline V gene data show CDR1 as KGHDR and CDR2 as SFDVKD. The DNA of the CDR3 is TGTGCCACCAGTGAGAACCTAGCGGGGGCATGGAACACCGGGGAGCTGTTTTTT. It encodes CATSENLAGAWNTGELFF.

This clonotype was observed many times. The chain carries TRBV4-3 and TRBJ2-3, with D possibly being TRBD1 (6 bases). Looked up from germline, CDR1 is LGHNA and CDR2 is YSLEER. Deletions cut 7 bases from V and 5 bases from J, with 13 bases between. The CDR3 has 13 residues. CDR3 in amino acids: CASTRDTGDTQYF. CDR3 DNA sequence: TGCGCCAGCACCAGGGACACAGGAGATACGCAGTATTTT.

This clonotype was counted at least ten times. The chain combines TRBV5-1 with TRBJ2-7; no firm D call. Germline V CDR1 and CDR2: SGHRS, YFSETQ. V was trimmed by 3 bases and J by 0 bases, leaving 16 bases between them. The CDR3 runs 16 residues. This chain's CDR3 is CASSSLDGPNSYEQYF. DNA of the CDR3: TGCGCCAGCAGCTCCCTCGACGGACCAAACTCCTACGAGCAGTACTTC.

The chain recombines TRBV29-1 with TRBJ2-5, with D perhaps matching TRBD1 (8 bases). Germline V gene lookup returns CDR1 SQVTM and CDR2 ANQGSEA. Trimming removed 8 bases from V and 7 bases from J, with 14 bases in between. The CDR3 extends over 11 amino acids. Written as DNA, the CDR3 is TGCAGCACGGACAGGGAGGGGACCCAGTACTTC. Its translation is CSTDREGTQYF.

J is TRBJ2-5 and V is TRBV7-3, with D perhaps TRBD2 (5 bases). This CDR3 region has 14 residues. Germline V gene data show CDR1 as SGHTA and CDR2 as FQGTGA. The V end was cut by 5 bases, the J end by 5 bases, with 15 bases between. The CDR3: CASSPKRGIETQYF. DNA of the CDR3: TGTGCCAGCAGCCCCAAACGGGGTATCGAGACCCAGTACTTC.

The sample holds many counts of this clonotype. The genes are TRBV20-1 and TRBJ2-5, with 8 positions matching TRBD2. The V gene's germline CDR1 is DFQATT and CDR2 SNEGSKA (reference sequence). Trimming took 0 bases from V and 2 from J; bases not matched to a gene: 5. This CDR3 comprises 15 residues. The CDR3 is CSARDGGGLQETQYF. CDR3 in DNA: TGCAGTGCTAGAGACGGCGGGGGGCTACAAGAGACCCAGTACTTC.

In its sample, this clonotype was seen many times. The chain combines TRBV12-3 or TRBV12-4 with TRBJ1-1, with 10 bases fitting TRBD1. Trimming removed 6 bases from V and 4 bases from J; junction bases left unmatched: 11. This CDR3 has 16 residues. CDR3 protein: CASSVDRGRVVTEAFF. The CDR3, as DNA: TGTGCCAGCAGCGTTGACAGGGGGCGAGTAGTCACTGAAGCTTTCTTT.

This clonotype has ten or more counts. The rearrangement joins TRBV4-1 to TRBJ1-1, with D uncertain. Germline values: CDR1 MGHRA, CDR2 YSYEKL. This CDR3 has 14 amino acids. V shed 0 bases and J shed 0 bases, with 5 bases lying between them. CDR3 residues: CASSQEDLNTEAFF. CDR3 bases: TGCGCCAGCAGCCAAGAGGACTTGAACACTGAAGCTTTCTTT.

This clonotype was detected ten times or more. This rearrangement joins TRBV11-2 to TRBJ2-3, with 11 bases identical to TRBD2. With V trimmed by 1 base and J by 0 bases, 6 bases remained unmatched. Looked up from germline, CDR1 is SGHAT and CDR2 is FQNNGV. This CDR3 region has 18 residues. The CDR3 protein is CASSLGRPSGGSTDTQYF. The CDR3 DNA reads TGTGCCAGCAGCTTAGGTCGGCCTAGCGGGGGGAGCACAGATACGCAGTATTTT.

This clonotype was observed many times. The chain uses TRBV27 and TRBJ2-1; TRBD2 matches 10 bases. This CDR3 comprises 15 residues. Germline loops: CDR1 MNHEY, CDR2 SMNVEV (reference sequence). The trim removed 4 bases at V and 7 bases at J, leaving 7 bases unmatched. Written as DNA, the CDR3 is TGTGCCAGCAGTTGGAGCGGGGGGGGCGGGAATGAGCAGTTCTTC. Its protein product is CASSWSGGGGNEQFF.

This clonotype was found many times. V and J are TRBV12-3 or TRBV12-4 and TRBJ1-5; no clear D. This CDR3 has 16 amino acids. V dropped 5 bases and J dropped 0 bases, with 14 bases sitting between them. CDR3 amino acids: CASSTGGPYSNQPQHF. The CDR3 DNA follows: TGTGCCAGCAGTACGGGTGGGCCCTATAGCAATCAGCCCCAGCATTTT.

At least ten counts were recorded for this clonotype. The V and J genes are TRBV2 and TRBJ1-5; 9 bases match TRBD1. The CDR3 consists of 14 residues. The J segment lost 5 bases and the V segment lost 6 bases, leaving 5 bases of the junction unmatched. Germline CDR1 and CDR2: SNHLY and FYNNEI. CDR3 coding DNA: TGTGCCAGCAGGATTGGACAGGGGCATCAGCCCCAGCATTTT. Its translation: CASRIGQGHQPQHF.